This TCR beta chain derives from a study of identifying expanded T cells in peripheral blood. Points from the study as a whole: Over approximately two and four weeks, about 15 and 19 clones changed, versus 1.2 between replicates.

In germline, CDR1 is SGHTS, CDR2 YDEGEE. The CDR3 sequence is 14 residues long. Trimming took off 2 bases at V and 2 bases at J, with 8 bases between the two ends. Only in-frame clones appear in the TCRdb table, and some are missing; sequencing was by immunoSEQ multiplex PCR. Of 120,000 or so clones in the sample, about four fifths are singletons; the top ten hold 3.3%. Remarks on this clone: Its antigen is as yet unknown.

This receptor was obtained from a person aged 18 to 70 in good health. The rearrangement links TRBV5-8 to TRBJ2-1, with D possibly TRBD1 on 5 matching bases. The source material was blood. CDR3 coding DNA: TGTGCCAGCAGCTTCAGGGCCCCCTACAATGAGCAGTTCTTC. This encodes CASSFRAPYNEQFF.